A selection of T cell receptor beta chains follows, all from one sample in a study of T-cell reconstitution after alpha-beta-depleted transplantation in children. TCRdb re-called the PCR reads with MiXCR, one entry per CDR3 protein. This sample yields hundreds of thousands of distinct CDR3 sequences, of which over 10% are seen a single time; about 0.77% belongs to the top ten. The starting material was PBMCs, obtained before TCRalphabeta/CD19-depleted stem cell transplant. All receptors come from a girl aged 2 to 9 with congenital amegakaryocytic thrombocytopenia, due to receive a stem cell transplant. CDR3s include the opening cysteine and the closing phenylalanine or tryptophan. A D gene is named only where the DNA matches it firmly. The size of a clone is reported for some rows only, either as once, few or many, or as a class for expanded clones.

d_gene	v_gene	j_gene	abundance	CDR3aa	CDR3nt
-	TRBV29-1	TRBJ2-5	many	CSVAVSAQETQYF	TGCAGCGTCGCAGTTAGCGCCCAAGAGACCCAGTACTTC
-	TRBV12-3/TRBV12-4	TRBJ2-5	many	CASSLNSAETQYF	TGTGCCAGCAGTTTAAATAGCGCAGAGACCCAGTACTTC
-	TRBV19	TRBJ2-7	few	CASSIDPLTDEQYF	TGTGCCAGTAGTATAGACCCGCTGACGGACGAGCAGTACTTC
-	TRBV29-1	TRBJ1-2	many	CSVTGPSRGYTF	TGCAGCGTTACGGGGCCCTCCAGGGGCTACACCTTC
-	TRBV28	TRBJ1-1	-	CASMQNTEAFF	TGTGCCAGCATGCAGAACACTGAAGCTTTCTTT
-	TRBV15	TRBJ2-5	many	CATSRSGRIVKETQYF	TGTGCCACCAGCAGATCCGGGCGGATCGTAAAAGAGACCCAGTACTTC
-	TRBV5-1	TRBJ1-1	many	CASSARVDYIMNTEAFF	TGCGCCAGCTCCGCACGGGTTGATTATATCATGAACACTGAAGCTTTCTTT
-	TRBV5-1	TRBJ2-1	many	CASSLMLEQFF	TGCGCCAGCAGCTTGATGCTTGAGCAGTTCTTC
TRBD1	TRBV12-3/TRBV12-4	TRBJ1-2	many	CASGRQGYNGYTF	TGTGCCAGCGGACGACAGGGTTATAATGGCTACACCTTC
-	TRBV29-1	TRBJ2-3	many	CSVVFLADTQYF	TGCAGCGTTGTCTTCCTAGCAGATACGCAGTATTTT
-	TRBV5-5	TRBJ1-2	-	CASSYRALNYGYTF	TGTGCCAGCAGCTACAGGGCCCTTAACTATGGCTACACCTTC
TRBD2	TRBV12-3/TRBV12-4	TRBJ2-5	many	CASSSRLAGGKTQYF	TGTGCCAGCAGTTCCCGACTAGCGGGAGGGAAGACCCAGTACTTC
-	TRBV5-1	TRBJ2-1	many	CASSITDHYNEQFF	TGCGCCAGCAGCATCACGGACCACTACAATGAGCAGTTCTTC
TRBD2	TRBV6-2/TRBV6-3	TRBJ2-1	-	CASSGPSGSYNEQFF	TGTGCCAGCAGTGGACCTAGCGGTTCCTACAATGAGCAGTTCTTC
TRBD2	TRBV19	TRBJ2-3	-	CARTTSGRYTDTQYF	TGTGCCAGAACGACTAGCGGGAGGTACACAGATACGCAGTATTTT
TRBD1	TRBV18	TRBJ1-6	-	CASSPTDRVYNSPLHF	TGTGCCAGCTCACCGACGGACAGGGTCTATAATTCACCCCTCCACTTT
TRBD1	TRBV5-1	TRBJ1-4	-	CASSLADRGELFF	TGCGCCAGCAGCTTGGCCGACAGGGGGGAACTGTTTTTT
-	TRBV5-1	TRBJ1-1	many	CASSLTGDLGTEAFF	TGCGCCAGCAGCTTGACAGGAGACCTGGGCACTGAAGCTTTCTTT
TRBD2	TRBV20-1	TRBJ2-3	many	CSALAGAITDTQYF	TGCAGTGCGTTAGCGGGAGCTATAACAGATACGCAGTATTTT
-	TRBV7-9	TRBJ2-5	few	CASSLHGLQETQYF	TGTGCCAGCAGCTTACACGGGCTGCAAGAGACCCAGTACTTC
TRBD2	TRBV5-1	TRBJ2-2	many	CASRTSGGNTGELFF	TGCGCCAGCAGGACTAGCGGGGGGAACACCGGGGAGCTGTTTTTT
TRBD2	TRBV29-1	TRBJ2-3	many	CSVDVLAGASLTDTQYF	TGCAGCGTTGACGTGCTAGCGGGGGCCTCTCTCACAGATACGCAGTATTTT
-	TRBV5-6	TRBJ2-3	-	CASSRKTGTDTQYF	TGTGCCAGCAGCCGGAAGACAGGCACAGATACGCAGTATTTT
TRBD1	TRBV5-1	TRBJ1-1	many	CASSSGTGNMNTEAFF	TGCGCCAGCAGCTCCGGGACAGGAAACATGAACACTGAAGCTTTCTTT
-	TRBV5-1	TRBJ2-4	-	CASSHGLANIQYF	TGCGCCAGCTCCCATGGGCTTGCAAACATTCAGTACTTC
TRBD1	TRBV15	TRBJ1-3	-	CATSRTDRGGNTIYF	TGTGCCACCAGCAGGACAGACAGGGGTGGAAACACCATATATTTT
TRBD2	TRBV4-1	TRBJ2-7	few	CASSQGFGGRSYEQYF	TGCGCCAGCAGCCAAGGCTTCGGCGGGAGGTCCTACGAGCAGTACTTC